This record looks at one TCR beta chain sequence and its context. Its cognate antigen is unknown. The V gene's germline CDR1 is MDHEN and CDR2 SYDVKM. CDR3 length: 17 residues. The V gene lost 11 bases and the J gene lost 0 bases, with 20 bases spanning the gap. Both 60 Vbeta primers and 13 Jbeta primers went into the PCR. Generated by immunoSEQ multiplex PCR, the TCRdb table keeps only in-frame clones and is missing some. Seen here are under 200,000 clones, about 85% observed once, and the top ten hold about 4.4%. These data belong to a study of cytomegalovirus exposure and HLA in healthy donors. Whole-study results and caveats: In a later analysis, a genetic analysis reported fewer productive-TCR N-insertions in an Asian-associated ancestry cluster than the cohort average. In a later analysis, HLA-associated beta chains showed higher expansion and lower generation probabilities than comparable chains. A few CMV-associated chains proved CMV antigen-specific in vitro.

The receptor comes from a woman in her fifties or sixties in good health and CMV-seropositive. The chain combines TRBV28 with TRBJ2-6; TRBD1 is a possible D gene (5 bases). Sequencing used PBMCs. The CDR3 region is CASRASAGASGANVLTF. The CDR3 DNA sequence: TGTGCCTCCCGGGCCTCCGCTGGGGCCTCTGGGGCCAACGTCCTGACTTTC.